This T cell receptor (beta chain) was recovered during a study of blood T cell repertoires in COVID-19. Enrolment of Seattle patients took place during active infection, and they were followed longitudinally. After removal of 5 bases from V and 4 bases from J, the junction contained 7 bases not matched to a gene. Germline V lookup: CDR1 MDHEN, CDR2 SYDVKM. The CDR3 totals 17 residues. TCRdb's table, derived via immunoSEQ multiplex PCR, lists solely in-frame clones and lacks some. The sample has about 210,000 clones, roughly 80% seen once; the top ten hold about 5%. The V gene is TRBV28, the J gene TRBJ2-1; 14 bases are shared with TRBD2. Source material: peripheral blood. The receptor was derived from a woman in her seventies with COVID-19, enrolled during active disease. CDR3 region: CASSTGTSGSSYNEQFF. Here the CDR3 DNA reads TGTGCCAGCAGTACCGGGACTAGCGGGAGTAGTTACAATGAGCAGTTCTTC.